This TCR beta chain derives from a study of blood T cell repertoires in COVID-19. Original data processing: Estimation of nucleated cell counts relied on the amplification of reference gene primers. This table comes from immunoSEQ multiplex PCR, and its TCRdb copy is limited to in-frame clones, with some not included. That table furnishes V, J and clone size, whereas the DNA furnished D and trimming. The sample lists approximately 300,000 clones, 90% seen once, with roughly 3.9% in the top ten. The CDR3 covers 15 residues. The germline V gene has CDR1 WSHSY and CDR2 SAAADI. Trimming cost V 0 bases and J 9 bases; bases outside gene matches: 5. Participants, about 18 to 100 years old, spanned fewer than 30 US areas. Researchers sorted participants into cohorts using their self-reported clinical history.

This chain uses TRBV10-2 with TRBJ2-1, with 10 bases identical to TRBD1. This TCR came from a woman in her twenties or thirties who had been exposed to COVID-19. The sequencing sample was made of PBMCs or T cells enriched from blood (not recorded which). CDR3 region: CASSESGQGRGEQFF. The CDR3 region has the DNA TGCGCCAGCAGTGAGTCGGGACAGGGGAGGGGTGAGCAGTTCTTC.